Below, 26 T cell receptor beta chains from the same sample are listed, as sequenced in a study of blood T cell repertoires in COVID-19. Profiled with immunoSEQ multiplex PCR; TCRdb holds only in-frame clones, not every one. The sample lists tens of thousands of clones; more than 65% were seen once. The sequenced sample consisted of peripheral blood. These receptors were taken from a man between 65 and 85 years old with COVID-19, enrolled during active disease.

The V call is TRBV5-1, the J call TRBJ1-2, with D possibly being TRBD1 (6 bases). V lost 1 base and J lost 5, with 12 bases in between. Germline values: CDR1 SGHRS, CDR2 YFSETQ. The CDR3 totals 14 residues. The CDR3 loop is CASSLTGNEYGYTF. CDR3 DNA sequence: TGCGCCAGCAGCTTGACAGGGAACGAGTATGGCTACACCTTC.

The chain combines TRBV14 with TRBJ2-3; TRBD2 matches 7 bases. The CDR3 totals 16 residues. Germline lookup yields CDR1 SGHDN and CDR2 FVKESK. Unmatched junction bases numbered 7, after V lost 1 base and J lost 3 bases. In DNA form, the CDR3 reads TGTGCCAGCAGCCAAGGAGCGGGATGGGGGACAGATACGCAGTATTTT. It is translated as CASSQGAGWGTDTQYF.

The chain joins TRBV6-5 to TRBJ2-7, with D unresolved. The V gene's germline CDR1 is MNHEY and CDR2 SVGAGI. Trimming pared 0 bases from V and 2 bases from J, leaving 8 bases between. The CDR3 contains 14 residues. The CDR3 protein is CASSYSMATYEQYF. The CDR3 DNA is TGTGCCAGCAGTTACTCGATGGCAACCTACGAGCAGTACTTC.

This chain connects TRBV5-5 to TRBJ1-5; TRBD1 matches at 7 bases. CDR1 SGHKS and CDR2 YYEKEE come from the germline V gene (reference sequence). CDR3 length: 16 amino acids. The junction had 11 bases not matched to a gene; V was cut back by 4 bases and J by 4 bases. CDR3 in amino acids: CASSVTAGTVNQPQHF. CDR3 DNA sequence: TGTGCCAGCAGCGTGACCGCCGGGACAGTTAATCAGCCCCAGCATTTT.

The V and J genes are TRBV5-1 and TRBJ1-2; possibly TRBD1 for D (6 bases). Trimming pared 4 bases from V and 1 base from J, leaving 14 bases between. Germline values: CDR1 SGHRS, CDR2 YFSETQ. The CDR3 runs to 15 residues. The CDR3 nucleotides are TGCGCCAGCAGCCTCAGGACAGCACATAACTATGGCTACACCTTC. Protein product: CASSLRTAHNYGYTF.

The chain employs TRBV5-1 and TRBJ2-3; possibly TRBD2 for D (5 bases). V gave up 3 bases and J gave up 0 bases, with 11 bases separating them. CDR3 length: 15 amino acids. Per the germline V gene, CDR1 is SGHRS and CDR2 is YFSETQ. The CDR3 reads CASSWAWTSTDTQYF. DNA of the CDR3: TGCGCCAGCAGCTGGGCTTGGACTAGCACAGATACGCAGTATTTT.

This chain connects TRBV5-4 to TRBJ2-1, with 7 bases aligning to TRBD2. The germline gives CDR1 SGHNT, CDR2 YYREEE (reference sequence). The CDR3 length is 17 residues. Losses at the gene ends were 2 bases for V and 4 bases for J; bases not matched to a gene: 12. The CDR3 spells CASSFGGSGGIYNEQFF. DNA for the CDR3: TGTGCCAGCAGCTTTGGCGGGAGTGGCGGGATATACAATGAGCAGTTCTTC.

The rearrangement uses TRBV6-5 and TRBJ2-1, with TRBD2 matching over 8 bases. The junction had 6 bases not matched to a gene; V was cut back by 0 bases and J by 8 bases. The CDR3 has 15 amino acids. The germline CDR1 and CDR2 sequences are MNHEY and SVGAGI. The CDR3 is CASSYSGRAVDEQFF. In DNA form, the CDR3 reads TGTGCCAGCAGTTACTCCGGGAGGGCCGTAGATGAGCAGTTCTTC.

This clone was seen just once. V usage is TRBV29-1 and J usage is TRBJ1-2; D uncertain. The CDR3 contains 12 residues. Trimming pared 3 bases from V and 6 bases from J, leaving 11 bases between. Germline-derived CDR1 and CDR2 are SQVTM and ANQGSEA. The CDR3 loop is CSVDFPGNGYTF. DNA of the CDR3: TGCAGCGTTGATTTTCCGGGGAATGGCTACACCTTC.

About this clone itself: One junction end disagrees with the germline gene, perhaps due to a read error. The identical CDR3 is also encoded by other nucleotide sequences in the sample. CDR3 nucleotides: TGTGCCAGCAGTTTAGACAGGGGAAGCACAGATACGCAGTATTTT. Amino acid sequence: CASSLDRGSTDTQYF. The rearrangement joins TRBV7-8 to TRBJ2-3; 8 nucleotides line up with TRBD1. The CDR3 totals 15 residues. Germline V gene data show CDR1 as SGHVS and CDR2 as FQNEAQ.

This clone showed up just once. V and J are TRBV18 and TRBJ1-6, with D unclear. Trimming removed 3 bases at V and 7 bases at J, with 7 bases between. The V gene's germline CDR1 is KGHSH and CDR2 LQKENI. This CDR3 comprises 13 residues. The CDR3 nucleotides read TGTGCCAGCTCACCGTCGGGGAATTCACCCCTCCACTTT. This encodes CASSPSGNSPLHF.

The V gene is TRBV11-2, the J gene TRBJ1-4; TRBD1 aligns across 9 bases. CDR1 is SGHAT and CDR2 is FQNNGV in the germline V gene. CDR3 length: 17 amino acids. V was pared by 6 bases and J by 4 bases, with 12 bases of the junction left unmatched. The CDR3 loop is CASSYPTPGQGNEKLFF. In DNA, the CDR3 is TGTGCCAGCAGTTACCCGACACCGGGACAGGGTAATGAAAAACTGTTTTTT.

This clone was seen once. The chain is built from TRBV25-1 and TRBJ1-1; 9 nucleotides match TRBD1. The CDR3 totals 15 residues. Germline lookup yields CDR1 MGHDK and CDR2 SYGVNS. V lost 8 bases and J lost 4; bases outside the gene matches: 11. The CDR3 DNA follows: TGTGCCAGCGTCAGGACAGGGGCGAGACTCACTGAAGCTTTCTTT. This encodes CASVRTGARLTEAFF.

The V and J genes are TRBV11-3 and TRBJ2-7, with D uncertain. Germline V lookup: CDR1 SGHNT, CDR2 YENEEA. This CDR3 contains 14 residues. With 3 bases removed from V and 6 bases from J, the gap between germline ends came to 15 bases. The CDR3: CASSLVFPHGEQYF. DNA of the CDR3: TGTGCCAGCAGCTTGGTGTTCCCCCACGGCGAGCAGTACTTC.

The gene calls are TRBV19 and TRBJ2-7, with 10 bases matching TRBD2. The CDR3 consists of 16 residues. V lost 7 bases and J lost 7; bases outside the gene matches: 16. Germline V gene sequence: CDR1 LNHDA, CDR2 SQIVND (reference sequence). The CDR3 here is CASKNLLAGAQQEQYF. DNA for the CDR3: TGTGCCAGTAAGAACCTCCTAGCGGGGGCCCAGCAGGAGCAGTACTTC.

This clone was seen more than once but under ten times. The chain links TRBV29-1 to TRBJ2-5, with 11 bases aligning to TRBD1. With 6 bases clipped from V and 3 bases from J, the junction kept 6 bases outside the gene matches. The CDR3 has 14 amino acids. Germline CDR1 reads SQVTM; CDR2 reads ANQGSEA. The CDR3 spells CSVSGTGGEETQYF. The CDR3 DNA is TGCAGCGTCTCCGGGACAGGGGGTGAAGAGACCCAGTACTTC.

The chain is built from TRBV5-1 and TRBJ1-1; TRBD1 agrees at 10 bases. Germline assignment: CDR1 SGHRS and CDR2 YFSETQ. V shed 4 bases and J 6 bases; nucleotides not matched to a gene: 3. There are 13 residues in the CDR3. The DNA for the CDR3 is TGCGCCAGCAGCGGGACAGGGGAAGCTGAAGCTTTCTTT. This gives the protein CASSGTGEAEAFF. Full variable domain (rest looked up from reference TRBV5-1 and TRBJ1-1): KAGVTQTPRYLIKTRGQQVTLSCSPISGHRSVSWYQQTPGQGLQFLFEYFSETQRNKGNFPGRFSGRQFSNSRSEMNVSTLELGDSALYLCASSGTGEAEAFFGQGTRLTVV.

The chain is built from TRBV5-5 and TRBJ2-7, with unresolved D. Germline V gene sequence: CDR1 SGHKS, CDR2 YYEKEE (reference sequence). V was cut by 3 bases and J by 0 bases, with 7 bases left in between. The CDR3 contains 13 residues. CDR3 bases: TGTGCCAGCAGCTCCGCGATCTCCTACGAGCAGTACTTC. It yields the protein CASSSAISYEQYF. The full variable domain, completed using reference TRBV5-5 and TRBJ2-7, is DAGVTQSPTHLIKTRGQQVTLRCSPISGHKSVSWYQQVLGQGPQFIFQYYEKEERGRGNFPDRFSARQFPNYSSELNVNALLLGDSALYLCASSSAISYEQYFGPGTRLTVT.

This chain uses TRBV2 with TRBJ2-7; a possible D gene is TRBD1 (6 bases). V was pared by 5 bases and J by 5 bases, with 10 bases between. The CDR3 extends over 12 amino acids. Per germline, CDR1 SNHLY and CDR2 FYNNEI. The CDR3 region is CASSLNRDEQYF. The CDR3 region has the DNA TGTGCCAGCAGTCTTAACAGGGACGAGCAGTACTTC. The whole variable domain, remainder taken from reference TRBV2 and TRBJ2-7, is EPEVTQTPSHQVTQMGQEVILRCVPISNHLYFYWYRQILGQKVEFLVSFYNNEISEKSEIFDDQFSVERPDGSNFTLKIRSTKLEDSAMYFCASSLNRDEQYFGPGTRLTVT.

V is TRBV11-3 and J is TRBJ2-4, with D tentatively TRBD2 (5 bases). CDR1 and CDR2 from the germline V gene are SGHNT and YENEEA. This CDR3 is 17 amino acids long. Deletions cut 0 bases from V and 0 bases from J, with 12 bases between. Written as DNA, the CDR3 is TGTGCCAGCAGCTTAGAACCGGCGCGGGTAGCCAAAAACATTCAGTACTTC. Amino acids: CASSLEPARVAKNIQYF.

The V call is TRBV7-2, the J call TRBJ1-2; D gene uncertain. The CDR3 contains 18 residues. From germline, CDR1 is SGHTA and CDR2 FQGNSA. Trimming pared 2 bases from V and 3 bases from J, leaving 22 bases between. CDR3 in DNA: TGTGCCAGCAGCTTAAAGGTCGCAGGTGATGCCCGTGACTATGGCTACACCTTC. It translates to CASSLKVAGDARDYGYTF. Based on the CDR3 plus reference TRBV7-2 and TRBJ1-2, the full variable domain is GAGVSQSPSNKVTEKGKDVELRCDPISGHTALYWYRQSLGQGLEFLIYFQGNSAPDKSGLPSDRFSAERTGGSVSTLTIQRTQQEDSAVYLCASSLKVAGDARDYGYTFGSGTRLTVV.

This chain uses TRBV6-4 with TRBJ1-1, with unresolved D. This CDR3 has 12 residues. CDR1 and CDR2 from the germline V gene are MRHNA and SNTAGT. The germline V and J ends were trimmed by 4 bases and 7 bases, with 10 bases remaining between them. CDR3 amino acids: CASSGPAGEAFF. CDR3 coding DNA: TGTGCCAGCAGTGGACCGGCGGGTGAAGCTTTCTTT.

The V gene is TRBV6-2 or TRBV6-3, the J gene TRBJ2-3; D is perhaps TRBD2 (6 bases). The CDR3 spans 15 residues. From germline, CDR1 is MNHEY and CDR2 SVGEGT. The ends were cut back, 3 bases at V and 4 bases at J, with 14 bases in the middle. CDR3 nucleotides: TGTGCCAGCAGTTATCTAGCGAGGGCTCCAGATACGCAGTATTTT. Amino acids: CASSYLARAPDTQYF.

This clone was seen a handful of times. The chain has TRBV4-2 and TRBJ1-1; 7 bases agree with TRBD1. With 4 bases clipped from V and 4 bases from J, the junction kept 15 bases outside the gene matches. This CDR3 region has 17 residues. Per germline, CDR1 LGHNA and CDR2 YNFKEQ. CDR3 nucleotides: TGTGCCAGCAGCCCCATCGAGGAGGGGGCGGCGGGCACTGAAGCTTTCTTT. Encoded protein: CASSPIEEGAAGTEAFF.

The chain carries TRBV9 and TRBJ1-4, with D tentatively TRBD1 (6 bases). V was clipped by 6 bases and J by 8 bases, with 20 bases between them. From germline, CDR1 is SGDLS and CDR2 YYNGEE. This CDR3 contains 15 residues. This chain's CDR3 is CASTPFGGGAEKLFF. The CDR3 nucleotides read TGTGCCAGCACCCCGTTTGGTGGGGGGGCCGAAAAACTGTTTTTT.

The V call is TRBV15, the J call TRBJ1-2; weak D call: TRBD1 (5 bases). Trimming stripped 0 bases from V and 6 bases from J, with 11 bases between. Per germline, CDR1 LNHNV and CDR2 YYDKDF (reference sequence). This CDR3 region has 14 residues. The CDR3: CATSRDRADHGYTF. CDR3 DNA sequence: TGTGCCACCAGCAGAGACAGGGCGGATCATGGCTACACCTTC.